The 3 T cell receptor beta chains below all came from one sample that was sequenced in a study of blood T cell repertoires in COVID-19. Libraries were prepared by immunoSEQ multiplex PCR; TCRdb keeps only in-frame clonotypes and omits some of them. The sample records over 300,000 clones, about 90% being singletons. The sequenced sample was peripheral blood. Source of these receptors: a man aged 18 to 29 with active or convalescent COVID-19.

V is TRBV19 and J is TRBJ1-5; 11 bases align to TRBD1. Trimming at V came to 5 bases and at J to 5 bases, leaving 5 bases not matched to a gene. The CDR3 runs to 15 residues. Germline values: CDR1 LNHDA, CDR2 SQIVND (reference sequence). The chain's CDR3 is CASSLGQGGDQPQHF. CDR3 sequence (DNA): TGTGCCAGTAGTTTGGGACAGGGGGGGGATCAGCCCCAGCATTTT.

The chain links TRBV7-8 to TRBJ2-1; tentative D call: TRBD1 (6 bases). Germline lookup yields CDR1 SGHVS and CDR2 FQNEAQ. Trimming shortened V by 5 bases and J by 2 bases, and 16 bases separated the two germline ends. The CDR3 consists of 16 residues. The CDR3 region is CASSPQRDKPYNEQFF. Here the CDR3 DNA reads TGTGCCAGCAGCCCACAACGGGACAAGCCCTACAATGAGCAGTTCTTC.

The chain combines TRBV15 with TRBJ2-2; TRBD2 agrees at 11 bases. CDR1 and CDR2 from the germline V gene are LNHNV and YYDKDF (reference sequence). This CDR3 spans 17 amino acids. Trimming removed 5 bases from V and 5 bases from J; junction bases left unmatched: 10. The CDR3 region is CATSSATSGTWTGELFF. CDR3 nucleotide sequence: TGTGCCACCAGCTCCGCGACTAGCGGGACTTGGACCGGGGAGCTGTTTTTT.